This section outlines one T cell receptor beta chain sequence together with its context. Its specificity is unknown. Clones were sequenced by immunoSEQ multiplex PCR, and TCRdb holds only the in-frame ones, with some missing. In the table there are some 27,000 clones, around 83% of which are singletons. Time point of the sample: week 23, last vaccination. In every dose of vaccine, 300 ug of mutant IDH1 20-mer peptide was given alongside topical imiquimod. These data come from a study of a mutant IDH1 vaccine in newly diagnosed glioma. Study summary: Treated patients, averaging around 40 years, were approximately 60% male and roughly 38% female. Patients had received radiotherapy, temozolomide, or both previously, most receiving both.

This CDR3 comprises 16 residues. Trimming at V came to 1 base and at J to 6 bases, leaving 11 bases not matched to a gene. Per germline, CDR1 SGHRS and CDR2 YFSETQ. The source was PBMCs, collected from a glioma patient whose treatment included an IDH1 peptide vaccine. The chain combines TRBV5-1 with TRBJ1-1, with 8 positions matching TRBD1. This sequence was found in a woman aged 25 to 39 with glioma. For the CDR3, the DNA is TGCGCCAGCAGCTTGCAACAGGGGGAGGGTGGGCCTGAAGCTTTCTTT. Its protein product is CASSLQQGEGGPEAFF.